Following are 5 T cell receptor beta chains from one sample sequenced in a study of vaccination and CD4 T cells after COVID-19. These receptors are not linked to any known antigen. The Oncomine TCR Beta short-read assay sequenced DNA from cultured CD4+ T cells. TCRdb processed the PCR reads anew with MiXCR; each CDR3 protein has one entry. The table includes roughly 13,000 distinct CDR3 sequences, less than 70% detected once. Documented treatment: approximately 9-day PBMC culture with coronavirus spike peptide pools or control peptides (ViraFEST assay). The specimen was CD4+ T cells from blood, cultured in vitro. The receptors shown here come from a human donor who had recovered from COVID-19.

This rearrangement joins TRBV7-3 to TRBJ2-6; D unclear. Trimming left V 8 bases short and J 0 bases short, with 2 bases between. Germline CDR1 SGHTA, CDR2 FQGTGA. This CDR3 comprises 12 residues. CDR3 nucleotides: TGTGCCAGCGGCTCTGGGGCCAACGTCCTGACTTTC. Protein sequence: CASGSGANVLTF. Supplemented by reference TRBV7-3 and TRBJ2-6, the full variable domain reads GAGVSQTPSNKVTEKGKYVELRCDPISGHTALYWYRQSLGQGPEFLIYFQGTGAADDSGLPNDRFFAVRPEGSVSTLKIQRTERGDSAVYLCASGSGANVLTFGAGSRLTVL.

The chain combines TRBV11-2 with TRBJ2-7; 10 nucleotides align to TRBD1. This CDR3 spans 13 amino acids. The V gene end was trimmed by 8 bases and the J gene end by 3 bases; junction bases not matched to a gene: 4. CDR1 is SGHAT, CDR2 FQNNGV, per germline. In DNA form, the CDR3 reads TGTGCCAGCGCCCGGGACAGGGGCTACGAGCAGTACTTC. It yields the protein CASARDRGYEQYF.

The V and J genes are TRBV7-9 and TRBJ1-2; D might be TRBD1 (5 bases). The ends were cut back, 1 base at V and 8 bases at J, with 17 bases in the middle. The CDR3 spans 15 residues. CDR1 and CDR2 from the germline V gene are SEHNR and FQNEAQ (reference sequence). The CDR3 nucleotides are TGTGCCAGCAGCTTAGATTTTGGGGGAAGAGGGGGCTACACCTTC. Protein: CASSLDFGGRGGYTF.

This clonotype was seen a single time. The genes are TRBV2 and TRBJ2-1, with D possibly TRBD2 on 6 matching bases. CDR3 length: 14 residues. Trimming removed 8 bases at V and 0 bases at J, with 11 bases between. The V gene's germline CDR1 is SNHLY and CDR2 FYNNEI. The CDR3 sequence: CASSGLNSYNEQFF. CDR3 coding DNA: TGTGCCAGCTCAGGACTAAACTCCTACAATGAGCAGTTCTTC.

J is TRBJ1-5 and V is TRBV19, with a tentative D call TRBD1 (6 bases). This CDR3 spans 15 amino acids. CDR1 LNHDA and CDR2 SQIVND come from the germline V gene (reference sequence). Trimming took off 2 bases at V and 2 bases at J, with 10 bases between the two ends. CDR3 DNA: TGTGCCAGTAGTATAATACAGGGTCGCAATCAGCCCCAGCATTTT. This encodes CASSIIQGRNQPQHF.